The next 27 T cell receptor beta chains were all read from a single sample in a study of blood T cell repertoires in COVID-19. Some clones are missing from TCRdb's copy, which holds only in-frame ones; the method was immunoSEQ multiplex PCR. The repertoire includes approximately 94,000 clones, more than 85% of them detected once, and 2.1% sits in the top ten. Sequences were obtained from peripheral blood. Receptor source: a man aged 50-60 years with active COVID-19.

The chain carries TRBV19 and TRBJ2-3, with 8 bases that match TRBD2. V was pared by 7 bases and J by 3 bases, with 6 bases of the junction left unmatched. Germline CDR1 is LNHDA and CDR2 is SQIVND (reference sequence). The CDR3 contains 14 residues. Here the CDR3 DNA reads TGTGCCAGTACCCTCAGCGGGAGAACAGATACGCAGTATTTT. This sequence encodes CASTLSGRTDTQYF.

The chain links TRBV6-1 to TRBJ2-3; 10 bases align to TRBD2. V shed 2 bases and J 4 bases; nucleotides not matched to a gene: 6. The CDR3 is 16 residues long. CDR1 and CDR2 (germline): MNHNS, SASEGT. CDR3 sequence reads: CASSEWESGGADTQYF. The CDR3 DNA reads TGTGCCAGCAGTGAATGGGAGAGCGGGGGGGCAGATACGCAGTATTTT.

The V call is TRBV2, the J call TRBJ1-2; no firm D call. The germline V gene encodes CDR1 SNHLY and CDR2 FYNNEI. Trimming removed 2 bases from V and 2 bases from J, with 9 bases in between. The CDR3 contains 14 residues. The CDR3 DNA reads TGTGCCAGCAGTGAAAACCGACAAAACTATGGCTACACCTTC. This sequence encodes CASSENRQNYGYTF.

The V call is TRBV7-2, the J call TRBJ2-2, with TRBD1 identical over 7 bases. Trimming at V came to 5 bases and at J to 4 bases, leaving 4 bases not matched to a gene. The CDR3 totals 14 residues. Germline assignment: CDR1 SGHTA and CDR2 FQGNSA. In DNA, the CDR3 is TGTGCCAGCAGCCAGGGACAGACCACCGGGGAGCTGTTTTTT. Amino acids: CASSQGQTTGELFF. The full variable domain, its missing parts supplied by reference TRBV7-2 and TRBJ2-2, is GAGVSQSPSNKVTEKGKDVELRCDPISGHTALYWYRQSLGQGLEFLIYFQGNSAPDKSGLPSDRFSAERTGGSVSTLTIQRTQQEDSAVYLCASSQGQTTGELFFGEGSRLTVL.

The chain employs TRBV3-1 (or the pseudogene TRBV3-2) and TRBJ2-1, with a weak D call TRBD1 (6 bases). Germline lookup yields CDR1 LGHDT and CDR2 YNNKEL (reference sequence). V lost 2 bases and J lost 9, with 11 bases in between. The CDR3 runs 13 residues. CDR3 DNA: TGTGCCAGCAGCCAAATACAGGGTAGTGAGCAGTTCTTC. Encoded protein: CASSQIQGSEQFF.

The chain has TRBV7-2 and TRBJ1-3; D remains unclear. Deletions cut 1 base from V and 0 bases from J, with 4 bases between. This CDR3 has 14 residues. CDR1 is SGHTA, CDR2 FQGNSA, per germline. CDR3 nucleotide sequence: TGTGCCAGCAGCTTAGACTACTCTGGAAACACCATATATTTT. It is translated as CASSLDYSGNTIYF.

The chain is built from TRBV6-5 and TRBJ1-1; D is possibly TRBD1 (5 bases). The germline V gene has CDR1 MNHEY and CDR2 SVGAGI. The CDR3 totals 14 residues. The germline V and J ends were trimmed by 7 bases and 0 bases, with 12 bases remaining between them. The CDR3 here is CASTGRGVNTEAFF. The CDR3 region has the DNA TGTGCCAGCACTGGGCGGGGCGTGAACACTGAAGCTTTCTTT.

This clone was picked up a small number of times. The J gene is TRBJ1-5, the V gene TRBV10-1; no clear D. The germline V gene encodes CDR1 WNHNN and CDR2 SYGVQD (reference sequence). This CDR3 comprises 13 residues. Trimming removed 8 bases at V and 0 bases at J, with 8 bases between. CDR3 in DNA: TGCGCCAGCCAGGCCGATAGCAATCAGCCCCAGCATTTT. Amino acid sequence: CASQADSNQPQHF.

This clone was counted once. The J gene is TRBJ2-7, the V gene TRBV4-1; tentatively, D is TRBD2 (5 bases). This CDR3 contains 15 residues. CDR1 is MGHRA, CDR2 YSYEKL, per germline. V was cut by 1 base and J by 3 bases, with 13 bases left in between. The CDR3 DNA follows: TGCGCCAGCAGCCAAGGGCGGGCCTCCTTCTACGAGCAGTACTTC. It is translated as CASSQGRASFYEQYF.

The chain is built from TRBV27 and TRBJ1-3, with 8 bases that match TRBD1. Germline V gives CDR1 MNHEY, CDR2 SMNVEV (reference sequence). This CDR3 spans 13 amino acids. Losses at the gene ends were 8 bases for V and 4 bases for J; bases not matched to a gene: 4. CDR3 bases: TGTGCCAGCCAGGGACAGGCCGGAAACACCATATATTTT. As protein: CASQGQAGNTIYF.

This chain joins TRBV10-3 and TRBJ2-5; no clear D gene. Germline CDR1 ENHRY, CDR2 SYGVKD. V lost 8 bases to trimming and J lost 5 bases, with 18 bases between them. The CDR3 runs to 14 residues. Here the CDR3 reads CAIVRPLGVETQYF. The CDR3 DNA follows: TGTGCCATCGTTCGCCCCCTTGGAGTGGAGACCCAGTACTTC.

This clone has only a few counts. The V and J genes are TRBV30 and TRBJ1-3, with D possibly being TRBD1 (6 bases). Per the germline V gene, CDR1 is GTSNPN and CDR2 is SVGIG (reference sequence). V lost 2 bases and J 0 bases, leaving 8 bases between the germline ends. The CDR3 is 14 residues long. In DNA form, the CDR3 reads TGTGCCTGGAGTACAGGGAGCTCTGGAAACACCATATATTTT. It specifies CAWSTGSSGNTIYF. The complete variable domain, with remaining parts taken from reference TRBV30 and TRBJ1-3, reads SQTIHQWPATLVQPVGSPLSLECTVEGTSNPNLYWYRQAAGRGLQLLFYSVGIGQISSEVPQNLSASRPQDRQFILSSKKLLLSDSGFYLCAWSTGSSGNTIYFGEGSWLTVV.

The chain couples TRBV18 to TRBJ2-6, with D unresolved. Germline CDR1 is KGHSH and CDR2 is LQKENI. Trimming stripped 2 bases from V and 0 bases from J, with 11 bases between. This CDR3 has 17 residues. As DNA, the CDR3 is TGTGCCAGCTCACCAAGAGGATCAAGCTCTGGGGCCAACGTCCTGACTTTC. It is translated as CASSPRGSSSGANVLTF.

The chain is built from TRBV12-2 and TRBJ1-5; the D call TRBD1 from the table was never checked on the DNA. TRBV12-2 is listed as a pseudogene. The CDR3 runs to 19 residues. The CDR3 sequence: CASRLEGHWGRFSVSPQHF. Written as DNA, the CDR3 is TGTGCAAGTCGCTTAGAGGGACATTGGGGGCGTTTCAGTGTGTCGCCCCAGCATTTT.

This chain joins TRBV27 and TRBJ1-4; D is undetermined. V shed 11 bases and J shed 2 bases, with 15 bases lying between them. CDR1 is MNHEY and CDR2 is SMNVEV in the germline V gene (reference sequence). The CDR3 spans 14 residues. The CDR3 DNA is TGTGCCTCACGGAGGTTGGGGACTAATGAAAAACTGTTTTTT. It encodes CASRRLGTNEKLFF.

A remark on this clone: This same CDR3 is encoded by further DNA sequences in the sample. The CDR3 coding sequence is TGTGCCAGCAGCTTAGGACAGGGGAATGAAAAACTGTTTTTT. It specifies CASSLGQGNEKLFF. This chain links TRBV7-9 with TRBJ1-4, with 8 bases that match TRBD1. The CDR3 length is 14 residues. V shed 1 base, J shed 5 bases, and the junction held 0 bases outside the gene matches. In germline, CDR1 is SEHNR, CDR2 FQNEAQ (reference sequence).

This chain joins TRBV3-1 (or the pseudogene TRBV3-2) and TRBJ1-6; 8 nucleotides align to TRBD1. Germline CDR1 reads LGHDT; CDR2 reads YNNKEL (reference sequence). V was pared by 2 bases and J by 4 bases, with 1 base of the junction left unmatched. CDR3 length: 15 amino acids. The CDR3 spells CASSQTGGYNSPLHF. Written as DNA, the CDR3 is TGTGCCAGCAGCCAAACAGGGGGTTATAATTCACCCCTCCACTTT.

This CDR3 is CASSDSHTQYF. CDR3 nucleotide sequence: TGTGCCTCATCGGACAGCCATACGCAGTATTTT. The rearrangement uses TRBV24-1 and TRBJ2-3; a weak D match, TRBD1 (6 bases). V lost 12 bases, J lost 7 bases, and 13 bases lay in between. Germline V lookup: CDR1 KGHDR, CDR2 SFDVKD. The CDR3 is made up of 11 amino acids.

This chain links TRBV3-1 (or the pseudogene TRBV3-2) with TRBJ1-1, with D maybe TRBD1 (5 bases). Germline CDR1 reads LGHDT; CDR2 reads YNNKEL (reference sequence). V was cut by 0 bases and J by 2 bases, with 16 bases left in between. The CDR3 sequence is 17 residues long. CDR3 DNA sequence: TGTGCCAGCAGCCAAGATTCAAGTGGGGCTATAAACACTGAAGCTTTCTTT. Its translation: CASSQDSSGAINTEAFF.

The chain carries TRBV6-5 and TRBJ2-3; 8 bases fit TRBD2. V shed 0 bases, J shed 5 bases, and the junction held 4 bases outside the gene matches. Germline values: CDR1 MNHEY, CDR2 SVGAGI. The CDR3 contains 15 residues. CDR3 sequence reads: CASSYSTLAGDTQYF. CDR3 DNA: TGTGCCAGCAGTTACTCAACCCTAGCGGGAGATACGCAGTATTTT.

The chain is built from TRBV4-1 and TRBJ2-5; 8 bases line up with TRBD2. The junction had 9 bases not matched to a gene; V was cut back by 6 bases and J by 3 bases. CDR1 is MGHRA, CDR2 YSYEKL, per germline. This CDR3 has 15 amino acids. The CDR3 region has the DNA TGCGCCAGCAGTCTCTTTATAGCGGGAAAAGAGACCCAGTACTTC. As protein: CASSLFIAGKETQYF.

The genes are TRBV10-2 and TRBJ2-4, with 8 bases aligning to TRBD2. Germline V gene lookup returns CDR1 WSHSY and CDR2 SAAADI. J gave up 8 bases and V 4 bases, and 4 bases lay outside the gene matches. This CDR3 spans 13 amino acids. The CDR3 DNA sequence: TGCGCCAGCAGTGGGGGACTAGGAGACATTCAGTACTTC. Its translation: CASSGGLGDIQYF.

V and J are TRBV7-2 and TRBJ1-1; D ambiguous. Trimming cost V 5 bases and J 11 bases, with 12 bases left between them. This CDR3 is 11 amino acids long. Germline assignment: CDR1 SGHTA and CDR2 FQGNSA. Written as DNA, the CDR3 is TGTGCCAGCAGCCCTGGGAGGAAGGCTTTCTTT. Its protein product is CASSPGRKAFF.

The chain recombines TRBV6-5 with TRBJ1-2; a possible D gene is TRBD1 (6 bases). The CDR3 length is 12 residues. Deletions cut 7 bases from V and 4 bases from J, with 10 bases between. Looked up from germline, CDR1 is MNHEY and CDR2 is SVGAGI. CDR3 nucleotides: TGTGCCAGCACAGGGGATTTCTATGGCTACACCTTC. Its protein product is CASTGDFYGYTF.

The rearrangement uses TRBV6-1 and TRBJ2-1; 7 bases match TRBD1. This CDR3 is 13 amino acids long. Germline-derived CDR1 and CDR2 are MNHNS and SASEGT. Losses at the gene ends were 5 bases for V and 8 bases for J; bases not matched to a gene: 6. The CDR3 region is CASSFRQGDEQFF. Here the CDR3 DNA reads TGTGCCAGCAGTTTTAGACAGGGTGATGAGCAGTTCTTC.

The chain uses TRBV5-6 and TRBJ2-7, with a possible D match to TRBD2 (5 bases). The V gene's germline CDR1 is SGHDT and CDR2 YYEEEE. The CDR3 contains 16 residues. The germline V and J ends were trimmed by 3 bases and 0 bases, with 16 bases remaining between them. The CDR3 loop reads CASSSSDFVGSYEQYV. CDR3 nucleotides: TGTGCCAGCAGCTCGTCGGACTTTGTAGGCTCCTACGAGCAGTACGTC.

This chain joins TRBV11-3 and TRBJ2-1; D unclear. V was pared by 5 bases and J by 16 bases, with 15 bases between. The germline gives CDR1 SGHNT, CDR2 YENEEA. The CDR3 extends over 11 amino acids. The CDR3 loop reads CASSAGGWVFF. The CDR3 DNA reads TGTGCCAGCAGCGCTGGCGGCTGGGTATTCTTC.